The clone carrying this T cell receptor (beta chain) showed up just once. Its antigen is currently unknown. V lost 6 bases, J lost 6 bases, and 26 bases lay in between. CDR1 MDHEN and CDR2 SYDVKM come from the germline V gene. The CDR3 runs to 18 residues. TCRdb itself ran the 5' RACE reads through MiXCR, one entry per CDR3 protein. The repertoire holds more than 25,000 distinct CDR3 sequences, with 11% to 15% as singletons. These data come from a study of CD8 T cells in ankylosing spondylitis. Findings and limits, study-wide: Blood from ankylosing spondylitis patients appeared to carry a characteristic roughly 8-variant TCR beta motif. Matched ankylosing spondylitis synovial fluid reportedly showed significant enrichment of disease-linked clones. Some motif variants had been reported before (in reactive arthritis synovial fluid and blood).

The V and J genes are TRBV28 and TRBJ2-2; D is possibly TRBD1 or TRBD2 (6 bases each). The sequence came from a male donor with ankylosing spondylitis or in good health (not recorded which). The sample comprised blood. The CDR3 sequence is CASRLLLPGGGDPGELFF. CDR3 bases: TGTGCCAGCAGGCTATTATTACCAGGAGGGGGAGACCCCGGGGAGCTGTTTTTT.